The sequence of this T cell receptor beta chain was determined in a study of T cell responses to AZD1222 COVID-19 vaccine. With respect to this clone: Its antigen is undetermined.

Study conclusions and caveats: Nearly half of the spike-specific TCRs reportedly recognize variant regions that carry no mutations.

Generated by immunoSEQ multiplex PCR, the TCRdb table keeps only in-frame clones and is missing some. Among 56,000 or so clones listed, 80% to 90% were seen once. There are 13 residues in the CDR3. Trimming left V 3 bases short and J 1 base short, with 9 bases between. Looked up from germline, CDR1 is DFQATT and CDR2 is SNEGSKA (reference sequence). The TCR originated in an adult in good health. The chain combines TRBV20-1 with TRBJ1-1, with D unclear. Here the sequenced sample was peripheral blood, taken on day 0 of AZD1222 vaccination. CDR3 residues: CSASLDPNTEAFF. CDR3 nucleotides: TGCAGTGCTAGTCTCGACCCGAACACTGAAGCTTTCTTT.